These 16 T cell receptor beta chains were all obtained from the same sample, sequenced in a study of blood T cell repertoires in COVID-19. Data came from immunoSEQ multiplex PCR; TCRdb stores just in-frame clones and leaves some out. The table includes 95,000 to 100,000 clones, approximately 90% detected once. The sample consisted of peripheral blood. Receptors originate from a man aged 50-60 years with acute or convalescent COVID-19.

The CDR3 loop is CASSQTASTDTQYF. In DNA, the CDR3 is TGTGCCAGTAGTCAGACAGCGAGCACAGATACGCAGTATTTT. This chain links TRBV19 with TRBJ2-3; D is possibly TRBD1 (5 bases). Trimming removed 5 bases from V and 0 bases from J, with 9 bases in between. Germline-derived CDR1 and CDR2 are LNHDA and SQIVND (reference sequence). CDR3 size: 14 residues.

This rearrangement joins TRBV7-9 to TRBJ1-6; tentative D call: TRBD1 (6 bases). Germline values: CDR1 SEHNR, CDR2 FQNEAQ (reference sequence). V dropped 7 bases and J dropped 9 bases, with 16 bases sitting between them. The CDR3 contains 14 residues. The chain's CDR3 is CASNFQGSGSPLHF. Here the CDR3 DNA reads TGTGCCAGCAACTTTCAGGGGTCGGGTTCACCCCTCCACTTT.

The chain uses TRBV20-1 and TRBJ2-3, with 8 bases matching TRBD2. Unmatched junction bases numbered 8, after V lost 3 bases and J lost 0 bases. Per germline, CDR1 DFQATT and CDR2 SNEGSKA (reference sequence). This CDR3 has 16 residues. The CDR3 DNA reads TGCAGTGCTAGTCCGGTAGCGGGGCGAAGCACAGATACGCAGTATTTT. Residues: CSASPVAGRSTDTQYF.

Details on this clone: Other DNA sequences in the same sample also yield this CDR3. The chain links TRBV9 to TRBJ2-3; 7 bases agree with TRBD2. The CDR3 loop spans 15 amino acids. Germline CDR1 SGDLS, CDR2 YYNGEE. Losses at the gene ends were 0 bases for V and 6 bases for J; bases not matched to a gene: 7. CDR3 amino acids: CASSVGAGVTDTQYF. DNA of the CDR3: TGTGCCAGCAGCGTAGGGGCGGGGGTCACGGATACGCAGTATTTT.

The chain recombines TRBV30 with TRBJ2-1, with a weak D call TRBD1 (6 bases). Trimming stripped 5 bases from V and 4 bases from J, with 18 bases between. Germline CDR1 and CDR2: GTSNPN and SVGIG (reference sequence). The CDR3 has 15 amino acids. The CDR3 loop is CAWERGQGLYNEQFF. The CDR3 region has the DNA TGTGCCTGGGAGAGGGGCCAGGGGCTTTACAATGAGCAGTTCTTC. The full variable domain, rest sourced from reference TRBV30 and TRBJ2-1, is SQTIHQWPATLVQPVGSPLSLECTVEGTSNPNLYWYRQAAGRGLQLLFYSVGIGQISSEVPQNLSASRPQDRQFILSSKKLLLSDSGFYLCAWERGQGLYNEQFFGPGTRLTVL.

This rearrangement joins TRBV5-6 to TRBJ1-2; TRBD1 is a possible D gene (5 bases). The CDR3 is made up of 12 amino acids. V gave up 0 bases and J gave up 8 bases, with 8 bases separating them. CDR1 and CDR2 from the germline V gene are SGHDT and YYEEEE. The DNA for the CDR3 is TGTGCCAGCAGCTTGGTTTGGACAGGCTACACCTTC. The encoded protein is CASSLVWTGYTF.

This chain links TRBV5-1 with TRBJ1-2; perhaps TRBD1 as D (5 bases). CDR1 SGHRS and CDR2 YFSETQ come from the germline V gene. V was clipped by 0 bases and J by 1 base, with 7 bases between them. CDR3 length equals 14 residues. The CDR3 sequence is CASSLAGGNYGYTF. CDR3 in DNA: TGCGCCAGCAGCTTGGCCGGGGGTAACTATGGCTACACCTTC.

V is TRBV7-2 and J is TRBJ1-1; 12 bases line up with TRBD1. The CDR3 contains 14 residues. CDR1 and CDR2 from the germline V gene are SGHTA and FQGNSA. V was pared by 11 bases and J by 5 bases, with 9 bases of the junction left unmatched. The CDR3 DNA follows: TGTGCCGGGGGGACAGGGGGCGCGGGGACTGAAGCTTTCTTT. It is translated as CAGGTGGAGTEAFF.

The chain has TRBV7-2 and TRBJ1-2; 9 nucleotides align to TRBD1. Trimming at V came to 6 bases and at J to 7 bases, leaving 9 bases not matched to a gene. Germline V gene sequence: CDR1 SGHTA, CDR2 FQGNSA. The CDR3 has 14 residues. The CDR3 loop is CASRSQQGARGYTF. The CDR3 bases are TGTGCCAGCAGGTCACAACAGGGGGCGCGTGGCTACACCTTC.

This clone was counted a few times. The CDR3 coding sequence is TGTGCCAGTAGTATCGGGCAGGGGGCCTACGAGCAGTACTTC. Translating it yields CASSIGQGAYEQYF. The V call is TRBV19, the J call TRBJ2-7, with TRBD1 identical over 7 bases. Germline V gene data show CDR1 as LNHDA and CDR2 as SQIVND (reference sequence). V lost 3 bases to trimming and J lost 2 bases; unmatched junction nucleotides: 4. This CDR3 has 14 amino acids.

This CDR3 reads CASSLSSHTVNTEAFF. For the CDR3, the DNA is TGTGCCAGCAGTTTATCCAGCCACACAGTGAACACTGAAGCTTTCTTT. The rearrangement uses TRBV28 and TRBJ1-1; D call uncertain. The germline V gene encodes CDR1 MDHEN and CDR2 SYDVKM. V was shortened by 1 base and J by 0 bases, with 12 bases between the two germline ends. The CDR3 loop spans 16 amino acids.

V is TRBV7-8 and J is TRBJ2-5; D is possibly TRBD1 (5 bases). Trimming removed 2 bases at V and 5 bases at J, with 12 bases between. The germline gives CDR1 SGHVS, CDR2 FQNEAQ. CDR3 size: 14 residues. CDR3 region: CASSLQGVRETQYF. The DNA of the CDR3 is TGTGCCAGCAGCTTACAAGGGGTCCGGGAGACCCAGTACTTC.

This sequence joins TRBV19 and TRBJ1-1; unclear D gene. V dropped 3 bases and J dropped 0 bases, with 5 bases sitting between them. This CDR3 contains 13 residues. Germline CDR1 is LNHDA and CDR2 is SQIVND (reference sequence). The CDR3 protein is CASSMRMNTEAFF. CDR3 coding DNA: TGTGCCAGTAGTATGAGGATGAACACTGAAGCTTTCTTT.

The V and J genes are TRBV9 and TRBJ2-3; no clear D gene. Germline lookup yields CDR1 SGDLS and CDR2 YYNGEE. This CDR3 contains 13 residues. V lost 2 bases and J 0 bases, leaving 4 bases between the germline ends. CDR3 protein: CASSVLSTDTQYF. CDR3 in DNA: TGTGCCAGCAGCGTTCTCAGCACAGATACGCAGTATTTT.

CDR3 sequence: CASSPAGVAGELFF. The CDR3 region has the DNA TGTGCCAGCAGCCCCGCGGGCGTTGCCGGGGAGCTGTTTTTT. The chain links TRBV3-1 (or the pseudogene TRBV3-2) to TRBJ2-2, with a possible D match to TRBD2 (5 bases). The V end was cut by 4 bases, the J end by 6 bases, with 12 bases between. Germline CDR1 is LGHDT and CDR2 is YNNKEL (reference sequence). CDR3 size: 14 residues.

The chain carries TRBV5-1 and TRBJ1-5; D not resolved. V gave up 0 bases and J gave up 0 bases, with 4 bases separating them. The CDR3 is 14 residues long. Germline V gives CDR1 SGHRS, CDR2 YFSETQ. The CDR3 here is CASSLAGSNQPQHF. CDR3 nucleotides: TGCGCCAGCAGCTTGGCCGGTAGCAATCAGCCCCAGCATTTT. Drawing the rest from reference TRBV5-1 and TRBJ1-5, the complete variable domain is KAGVTQTPRYLIKTRGQQVTLSCSPISGHRSVSWYQQTPGQGLQFLFEYFSETQRNKGNFPGRFSGRQFSNSRSEMNVSTLELGDSALYLCASSLAGSNQPQHFGDGTRLSIL.